The rows below give T cell receptor beta chains drawn from one sample of a study of T cell changes during pregnancy in multiple sclerosis. Clones were read by immunoSEQ multiplex PCR, and TCRdb kept only the in-frame ones, dropping some. The sample lists about 67,000 clones, 91% seen once, with 1.4% to 1.5% in the top ten. Source: peripheral blood, taken in the second trimester of pregnancy. Receptors originate from a female donor with multiple sclerosis, enrolled in a pregnancy study. Each CDR3 is given with its conserved first and last residue. The D gene is left open where the match is weak. Rows may omit the clone size; those that give it use once, few, many or a size class.

CDR3: CASTRWGGADTQYF
DNA: TGTGCCAGCACACGGTGGGGGGGCGCGGATACGCAGTATTTT
J: TRBJ2-3
D: .
V: TRBV6-5
size: .

CDR3: CASSPLAGAADTQYF
DNA: TGTGCCAGTTCCCCACTAGCGGGGGCGGCAGATACGCAGTATTTT
J: TRBJ2-3
D: TRBD2
V: TRBV19
size: .

CDR3: CASSLSGVGTDTQYF
DNA: TGTGCCAGCAGCTTGTCGGGAGTAGGTACAGATACGCAGTATTTT
J: TRBJ2-3
D: .
V: TRBV7-7
size: .

CDR3: CASSRPGSGELFF
DNA: TGTGCCAGCTCTCGTCCGGGGAGCGGGGAGCTGTTTTTT
J: TRBJ2-2
D: .
V: TRBV18
size: .

CDR3: CASSLGRGVGYNEQFF
DNA: TGTGCCAGCAGCTTAGGTCGGGGGGTAGGCTACAATGAGCAGTTCTTC
J: TRBJ2-1
D: TRBD2
V: TRBV7-7
size: .

CDR3: CASSDAGVGYTF
DNA: TGTGCCAGCAGCGACGCGGGGGTAGGCTACACCTTC
J: TRBJ1-2
D: .
V: TRBV6-6
size: once

CDR3: CASMAEGTRETQYF
DNA: TGTGCCAGTATGGCCGAAGGGACACGGGAGACCCAGTACTTC
J: TRBJ2-5
D: .
V: TRBV19
size: .

CDR3: CASTVDRENTEAFF
DNA: TGTGCCAGTACCGTTGACAGGGAGAACACTGAAGCTTTCTTT
J: TRBJ1-1
D: TRBD1
V: TRBV19
size: .

CDR3: CASGREGTGNTIYF
DNA: TGTGCTAGTGGAAGGGAGGGGACTGGAAACACCATATATTTT
J: TRBJ1-3
D: .
V: TRBV12-5
size: .

CDR3: CASSQVPQSNNGYTF
DNA: TGCGCCAGCAGCCAAGTCCCCCAAAGTAACAATGGCTACACCTTC
J: TRBJ1-2
D: .
V: TRBV4-3
size: once

CDR3: CAWEQHALTYNSPLHF
DNA: TGTGCCTGGGAACAGCACGCCTTAACCTATAATTCACCCCTCCACTTT
J: TRBJ1-6
D: .
V: TRBV30
size: .

CDR3: CASSPRTLKREENIQYF
DNA: TGTGCCAGCAGCCCAAGAACTTTGAAGAGAGAGGAAAACATTCAGTACTTC
J: TRBJ2-4
D: .
V: TRBV5-5
size: .

CDR3: CASSASGATEAFF
DNA: TGTGCCAGCAGCGCATCGGGTGCCACTGAAGCTTTCTTT
J: TRBJ1-1
D: .
V: TRBV6-1
size: .

CDR3: CAWRGLAGGVGELFF
DNA: TGTGCCTGGAGGGGACTAGCGGGAGGGGTCGGGGAGCTGTTTTTT
J: TRBJ2-2
D: TRBD2
V: TRBV30
size: .

CDR3: CASSHGNTIYF
DNA: TGTGCCAGCAGCCATGGAAACACCATATATTTT
J: TRBJ1-3
D: .
V: TRBV6-5
size: .

CDR3: CASSRGQGASEQYF
DNA: TGTGCCAGCAGTCGCGGACAGGGGGCGTCCGAGCAGTACTTC
J: TRBJ2-7
D: TRBD1
V: TRBV6-5
size: .

CDR3: CASSAGGWHTGELFF
DNA: TGTGCCTCATCCGCGGGGGGCTGGCACACCGGGGAGCTGTTTTTT
J: TRBJ2-2
D: TRBD2
V: TRBV2
size: .

CDR3: CASSLEPRQGARYGYTF
DNA: TGTGCCAGCAGCTTAGAACCTAGACAGGGGGCGCGCTATGGCTACACCTTC
J: TRBJ1-2
D: TRBD1
V: TRBV13
size: .

CDR3: CASSIAPRQSGFRETQYF
DNA: TGTGCCAGTAGTATTGCCCCGAGACAGAGCGGGTTCAGAGAGACCCAGTACTTC
J: TRBJ2-5
D: .
V: TRBV19
size: .

CDR3: CASAGGMSNQPQHF
DNA: TGTGCTAGTGCCGGCGGGATGAGCAATCAGCCCCAGCATTTT
J: TRBJ1-5
D: .
V: TRBV12-5
size: .

CDR3: CAWSREGNQPQHF
DNA: TGTGCCTGGAGCAGGGAGGGCAATCAGCCCCAGCATTTT
J: TRBJ1-5
D: .
V: TRBV30
size: .

CDR3: CASSPLAVRGRNEQFF
DNA: TGTGCCAGCAGCCCACTAGCGGTGAGAGGTAGAAATGAGCAGTTCTTC
J: TRBJ2-1
D: TRBD2
V: TRBV7-2
size: once

CDR3: CASSTRTGGLSNQPQHF
DNA: TGTGCCAGCAGCACCCGGACAGGGGGCCTCAGCAATCAGCCCCAGCATTTT
J: TRBJ1-5
D: TRBD1
V: TRBV7-2
size: .

CDR3: CASSQDSGREQFF
DNA: TGCGCCAGCAGCCAAGATTCAGGCCGGGAGCAGTTCTTC
J: TRBJ2-1
D: .
V: TRBV4-3
size: .

CDR3: CASSLWGGIADEQYF
DNA: TGTGCCAGCAGCTTATGGGGCGGGATTGCAGACGAGCAGTACTTC
J: TRBJ2-7
D: .
V: TRBV7-6
size: .

CDR3: CASSRSRQETQYF
DNA: TGTGCCAGTAGTAGGTCCAGACAAGAGACCCAGTACTTC
J: TRBJ2-5
D: .
V: TRBV19
size: .

CDR3: CASSLGDNQPQHF
DNA: TGTGCCAGCAGCCTCGGGGACAATCAGCCCCAGCATTTT
J: TRBJ1-5
D: .
V: TRBV7-6
size: once

CDR3: CASGQGASYEQYF
DNA: TGTGCCAGTGGACAGGGGGCCTCCTACGAGCAGTACTTC
J: TRBJ2-7
D: TRBD1
V: TRBV6-5
size: once

CDR3: CASRYTGGSTDTQYF
DNA: TGTGCCAGCAGATATACAGGGGGCTCAACAGATACGCAGTATTTT
J: TRBJ2-3
D: TRBD1
V: TRBV7-2
size: .

CDR3: CASSQDRGFEQYF
DNA: TGCGCCAGCAGCCAAGATCGCGGCTTCGAGCAGTACTTC
J: TRBJ2-7
D: .
V: TRBV4-1
size: .

CDR3: CASRTGGNTEAFF
DNA: TGCGCCAGCAGGACAGGGGGGAACACTGAAGCTTTCTTT
J: TRBJ1-1
D: TRBD1
V: TRBV5-1
size: .

CDR3: CASNPVLRVGQHNTEAFF
DNA: TGTGCCAGCAATCCTGTCTTAAGGGTGGGACAGCATAACACTGAAGCTTTCTTT
J: TRBJ1-1
D: TRBD1
V: TRBV2
size: .

CDR3: CTSSQATGSRYGYTF
DNA: TGCACCAGCAGCCAAGCGACAGGGAGCCGCTATGGCTACACCTTC
J: TRBJ1-2
D: .
V: TRBV1
size: .

CDR3: CASSAGQGNTEAFF
DNA: TGTGCCAGCTCCGCAGGTCAGGGCAACACTGAAGCTTTCTTT
J: TRBJ1-1
D: .
V: TRBV18
size: .

CDR3: CASSQGATYEAFF
DNA: TGTGCCAGCAGCCAAGGGGCGACATATGAAGCTTTCTTT
J: TRBJ1-1
D: .
V: TRBV4-2
size: .

CDR3: CASSSTSGSLPYNEQFF
DNA: TGTGCCAGCAGCTCAACTAGCGGGAGCCTCCCCTACAATGAGCAGTTCTTC
J: TRBJ2-1
D: TRBD2
V: TRBV5-8
size: .

CDR3: CASSLIGADLTQETQYF
DNA: TGTGCCAGCAGCTTGATTGGGGCAGACTTAACCCAAGAGACCCAGTACTTC
J: TRBJ2-5
D: .
V: TRBV5-4
size: .